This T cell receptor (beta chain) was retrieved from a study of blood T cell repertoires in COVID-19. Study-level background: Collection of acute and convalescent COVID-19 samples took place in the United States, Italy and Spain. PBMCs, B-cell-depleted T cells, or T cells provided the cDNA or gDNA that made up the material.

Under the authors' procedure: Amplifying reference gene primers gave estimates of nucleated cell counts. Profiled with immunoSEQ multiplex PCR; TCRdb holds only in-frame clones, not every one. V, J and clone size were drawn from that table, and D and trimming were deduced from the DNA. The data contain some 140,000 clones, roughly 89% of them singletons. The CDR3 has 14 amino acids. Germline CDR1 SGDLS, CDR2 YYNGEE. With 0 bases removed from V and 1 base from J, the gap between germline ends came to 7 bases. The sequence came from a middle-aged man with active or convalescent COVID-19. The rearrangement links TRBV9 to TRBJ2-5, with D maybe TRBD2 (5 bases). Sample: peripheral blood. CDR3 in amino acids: CASSVGGLQETQYF. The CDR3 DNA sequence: TGTGCCAGCAGCGTAGGAGGGCTCCAAGAGACCCAGTACTTC.